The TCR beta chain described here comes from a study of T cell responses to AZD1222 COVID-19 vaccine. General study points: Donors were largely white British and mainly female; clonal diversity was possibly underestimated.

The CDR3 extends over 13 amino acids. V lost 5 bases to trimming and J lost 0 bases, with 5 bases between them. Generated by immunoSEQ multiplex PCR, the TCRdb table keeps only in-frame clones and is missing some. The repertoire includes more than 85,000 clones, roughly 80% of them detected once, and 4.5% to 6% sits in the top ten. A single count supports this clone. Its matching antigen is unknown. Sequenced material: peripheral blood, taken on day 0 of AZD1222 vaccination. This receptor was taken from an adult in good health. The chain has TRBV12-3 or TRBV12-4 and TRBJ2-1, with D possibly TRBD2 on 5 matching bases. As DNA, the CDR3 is TGTGCCAGCAGTCGGGGCTCCTACAATGAGCAGTTCTTC. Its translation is CASSRGSYNEQFF.